The rows below give T cell receptor beta chains drawn from one sample of a study of blood T cell repertoires in COVID-19. Assay used: immunoSEQ multiplex PCR; TCRdb lists only in-frame clones, some missing. The data contain hundreds of thousands of clones, approximately 88% of them singletons. The sequenced material came from peripheral blood. All receptors come from a woman between 45 and 60 years old with COVID-19, enrolled during active disease. Each CDR3 is given with its conserved first and last residue. The D gene is left open where the match is weak. Rows give clone size only sometimes, using once, few, many, or a class for an expanded clone.

>TRBJ1-6|NA|NA|TRBV19
TGTGCCAGTACGGGAAGCTATAATTCACCCCTCCACTTT
CASTGSYNSPLHF
>TRBJ1-1|NA|NA|TRBV27
TGTGCCAGCAGTTTGAACAGGGTAACAACTGAAGCTTTCTTT
CASSLNRVTTEAFF
>TRBJ1-5|NA|NA|TRBV21-1
TGTGCCAGCAGCAAAGTGGGCCAGGGTCAGCCCCAGCATTTT
CASSKVGQGQPQHF
>TRBJ1-3|NA|NA|TRBV5-1
TGCGCCAGCAGCGTATCCTCTCCGTTCTTACAAGATGGCACCATATATTTT
CASSVSSPFLQDGTIYF
>TRBJ2-7|NA|NA|TRBV28
TGTGCCAGCAGTTTAGCTGGGGCATCCTACGAGCAGTACTTC
CASSLAGASYEQYF
>TRBJ2-7|NA|NA|TRBV5-1
TGCGCCAGCAGCTTGGGCCCCCCCGACCCCGGGGAGGAGCAGTACTTC
CASSLGPPDPGEEQYF
>TRBJ1-1|NA|NA|TRBV3-1/TRBV3-2
TGTGCCAGCAGCCTGGACAGAATTGGAGGAGCTTTCTTT
CASSLDRIGGAFF
>TRBJ1-2|TRBD1|NA|TRBV18
TGTGCCAGCTCCCGTACACAGGGGCAGGGAGGCTACACCTTC
CASSRTQGQGGYTF
>TRBJ2-2|TRBD1|NA|TRBV10-1
TGCGCCAGCAGTAGGACAGGAATCAACACCGGGGAGCTGTTTTTT
CASSRTGINTGELFF
>TRBJ2-5|NA|NA|TRBV19
TGTGCCAGTAGTATAGCGGGGGAGACCCAGTACTTC
CASSIAGETQYF
>TRBJ1-1|NA|NA|TRBV20-1
TGCAGTGCTAGTCGAGGGATCCAAGCTTTCTTT
CSASRGIQAFF
>TRBJ2-7|NA|once|TRBV4-1
TGCGCCAGCAGCCAGGCGGCTATCAATTCCTACGAGCAGTACTTC
CASSQAAINSYEQYF
>TRBJ2-7|TRBD1|NA|TRBV24-1
TGTGCCACCAGTGATTGGACAGGGCGAGAGCAGTACTTC
CATSDWTGREQYF
>TRBJ1-1|NA|NA|TRBV7-8
TGTGCCAGCCAACCCGGGGGGGGCCACGATGAAGCTTTCTTT
CASQPGGGHDEAFF
>TRBJ1-2|TRBD1|NA|TRBV2
TGTGCCGGGCAAAAGGGACAGCTAAACTATGGCTACACCTTC
CAGQKGQLNYGYTF
>TRBJ2-7|NA|NA|TRBV5-4
TGTGCCAGCAGCGGGACACGGACGGGCGAGCAGTACTTC
CASSGTRTGEQYF
>TRBJ2-3|NA|NA|TRBV4-1
TGCGCCAGCAGCCAAGATCTGGGACAGACTTACATAGCGGAGGGAGATACGCAGTATTTT
CASSQDLGQTYIAEGDTQYF
>TRBJ1-1|TRBD1|NA|TRBV5-1
TGCGCCAGCAGCGCTAGGACAGGGGGCCGGAACACTGAAGCTTTCTTT
CASSARTGGRNTEAFF
>TRBJ1-2|NA|once|TRBV5-1
TGCGCCAGCAGCGCTACCCTACAGGGTAACTATGGCTACACCTTC
CASSATLQGNYGYTF
>TRBJ1-1|NA|NA|TRBV29-1
TGCAGCGCACCGACAGGGAACACTGAAGCTTTCTTT
CSAPTGNTEAFF
>TRBJ2-7|TRBD2|NA|TRBV5-6
TGTGCCAGCAGTTTGACTAGCGGGGACGAGCAGTACTTC
CASSLTSGDEQYF
>TRBJ2-7|NA|NA|TRBV30
TGTGCCTGGACCGAGGGGGTATTCTACGAGCAGTACTTC
CAWTEGVFYEQYF
>TRBJ1-1|NA|NA|TRBV14
TGTGCCAGCAGCCCTCAGGGGCGGTGGGCGACTGAAGCTTTCTTT
CASSPQGRWATEAFF